This T cell receptor beta chain was recorded in a study of sequential checkpoint blockade in melanoma. Turning to the study itself: 91 pretreatment tumor DNA samples were TCRβ immunosequenced.

The length of the CDR3 is 16 residues. Germline loops: CDR1 SGHNT, CDR2 YENEEA. Unmatched junction bases numbered 5, after V lost 5 bases and J lost 1 base. This clone occurred a few times. The data were produced by immunoSEQ multiplex PCR, yet TCRdb's version contains in-frame clones alone and is incomplete. The table includes about 13,000 clones, roughly a fifth detected once. As for treatment: randomized to nivolumab then ipilimumab (arm A) or the reverse (arm B). None of the patients previously received DNA-damaging chemotherapy. The TCR comes from a human donor with melanoma. The rearrangement joins TRBV11-3 to TRBJ2-7; 13 bases match TRBD2. The starting material was tumor tissue (inferred from file names), obtained from a patient given nivolumab and ipilimumab in sequence. The CDR3 spells CASSRLAGGGSYEQYF. The CDR3 DNA sequence: TGTGCCAGCAGCAGACTAGCGGGGGGCGGGTCCTACGAGCAGTACTTC.